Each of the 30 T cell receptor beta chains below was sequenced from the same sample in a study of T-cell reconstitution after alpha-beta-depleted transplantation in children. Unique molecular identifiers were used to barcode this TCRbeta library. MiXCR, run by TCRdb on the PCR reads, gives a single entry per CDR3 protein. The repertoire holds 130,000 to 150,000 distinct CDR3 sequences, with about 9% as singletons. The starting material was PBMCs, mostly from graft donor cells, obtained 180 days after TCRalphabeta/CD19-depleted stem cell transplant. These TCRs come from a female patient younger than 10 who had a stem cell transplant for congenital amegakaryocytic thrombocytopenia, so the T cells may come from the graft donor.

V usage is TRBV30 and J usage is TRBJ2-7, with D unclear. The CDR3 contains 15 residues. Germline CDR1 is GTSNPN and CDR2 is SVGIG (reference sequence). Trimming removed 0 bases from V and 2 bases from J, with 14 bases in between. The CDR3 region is CAWSVQWAPPYEQYF. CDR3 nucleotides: TGTGCCTGGAGTGTACAATGGGCCCCCCCCTACGAGCAGTACTTC.

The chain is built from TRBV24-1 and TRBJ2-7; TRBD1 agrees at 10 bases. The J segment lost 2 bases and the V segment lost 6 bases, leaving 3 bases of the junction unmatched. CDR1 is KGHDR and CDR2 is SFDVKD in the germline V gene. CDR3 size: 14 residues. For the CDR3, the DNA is TGTGCCACCAGTTCAGGGACAGGGGCCTACGAGCAGTACTTC. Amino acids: CATSSGTGAYEQYF.

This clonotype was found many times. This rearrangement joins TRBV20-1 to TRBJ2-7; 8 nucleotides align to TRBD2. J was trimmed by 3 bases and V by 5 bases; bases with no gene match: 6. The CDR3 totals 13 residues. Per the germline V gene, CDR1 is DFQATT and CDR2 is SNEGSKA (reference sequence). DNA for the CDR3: TGCAGTGCTGGCCTGACTAGCGACTACGAGCAGTACTTC. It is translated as CSAGLTSDYEQYF.

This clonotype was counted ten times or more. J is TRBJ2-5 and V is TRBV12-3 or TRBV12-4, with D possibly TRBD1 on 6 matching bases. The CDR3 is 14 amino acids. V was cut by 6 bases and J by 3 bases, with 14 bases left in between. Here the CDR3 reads CASSVRGQKETQYF. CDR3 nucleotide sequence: TGTGCCAGCAGCGTAAGGGGACAAAAAGAGACCCAGTACTTC.

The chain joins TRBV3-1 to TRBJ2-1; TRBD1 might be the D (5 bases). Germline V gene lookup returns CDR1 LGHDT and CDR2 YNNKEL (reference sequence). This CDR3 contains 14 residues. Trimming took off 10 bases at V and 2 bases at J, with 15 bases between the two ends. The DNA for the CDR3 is TGTGCCACCGGACGAAGGGGCGCCTACAATGAGCAGTTCTTC. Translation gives CATGRRGAYNEQFF.

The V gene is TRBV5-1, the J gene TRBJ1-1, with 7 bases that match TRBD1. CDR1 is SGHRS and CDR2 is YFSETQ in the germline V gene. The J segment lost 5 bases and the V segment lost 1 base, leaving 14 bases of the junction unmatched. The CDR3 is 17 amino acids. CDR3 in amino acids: CASSLTLDRKRGTEAFF. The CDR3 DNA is TGCGCCAGCAGCTTGACTTTGGACAGGAAAAGGGGGACTGAAGCTTTCTTT. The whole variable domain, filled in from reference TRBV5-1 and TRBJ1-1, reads KAGVTQTPRYLIKTRGQQVTLSCSPISGHRSVSWYQQTPGQGLQFLFEYFSETQRNKGNFPGRFSGRQFSNSRSEMNVSTLELGDSALYLCASSLTLDRKRGTEAFFGQGTRLTVV.

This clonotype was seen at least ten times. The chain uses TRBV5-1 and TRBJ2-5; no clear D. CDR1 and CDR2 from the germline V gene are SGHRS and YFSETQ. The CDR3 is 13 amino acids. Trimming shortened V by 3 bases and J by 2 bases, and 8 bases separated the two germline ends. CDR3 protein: CASSYGVQETQYF. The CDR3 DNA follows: TGCGCCAGCAGCTATGGCGTTCAAGAGACCCAGTACTTC.

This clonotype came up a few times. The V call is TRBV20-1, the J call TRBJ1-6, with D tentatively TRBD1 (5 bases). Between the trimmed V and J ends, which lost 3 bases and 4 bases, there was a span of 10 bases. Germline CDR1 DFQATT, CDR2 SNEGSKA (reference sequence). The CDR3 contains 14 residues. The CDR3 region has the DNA TGCAGTGCTAGTCAGGGAACGTATAATTCACCCCTCCACTTT. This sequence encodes CSASQGTYNSPLHF.

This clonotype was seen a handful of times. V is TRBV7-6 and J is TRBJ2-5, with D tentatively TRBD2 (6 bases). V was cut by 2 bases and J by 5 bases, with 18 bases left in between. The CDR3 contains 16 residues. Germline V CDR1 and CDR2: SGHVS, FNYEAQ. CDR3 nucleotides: TGTGCCAGCAGCTTAAATCCTAGCGTAAGGTTGGAGACCCAGTACTTC. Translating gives CASSLNPSVRLETQYF.

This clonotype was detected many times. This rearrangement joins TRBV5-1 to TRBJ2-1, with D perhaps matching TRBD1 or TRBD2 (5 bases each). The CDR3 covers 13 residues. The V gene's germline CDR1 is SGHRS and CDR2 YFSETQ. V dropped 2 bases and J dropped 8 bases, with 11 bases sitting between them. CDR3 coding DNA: TGCGCCAGCAGCTTAGAGGGGTGGCATGAGCAGTTCTTC. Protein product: CASSLEGWHEQFF.

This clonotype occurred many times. CDR3 in amino acids: CASSKQGGGELFF. The CDR3 coding sequence is TGTGCCAGTAGTAAACAGGGCGGCGGGGAGCTGTTTTTT. The rearrangement uses TRBV19 and TRBJ2-2; TRBD1 is a possible D gene (6 bases). The CDR3 is made up of 13 amino acids. The germline V and J ends were trimmed by 4 bases and 7 bases, with 10 bases remaining between them. Germline-derived CDR1 and CDR2 are LNHDA and SQIVND (reference sequence).

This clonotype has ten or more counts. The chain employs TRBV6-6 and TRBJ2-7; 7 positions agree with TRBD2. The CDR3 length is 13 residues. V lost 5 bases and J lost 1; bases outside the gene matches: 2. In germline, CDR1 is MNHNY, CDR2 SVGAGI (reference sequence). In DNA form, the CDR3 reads TGTGCCAGCAGTGGCGGGGGATCCTACGAGCAGTACTTC. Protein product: CASSGGGSYEQYF.

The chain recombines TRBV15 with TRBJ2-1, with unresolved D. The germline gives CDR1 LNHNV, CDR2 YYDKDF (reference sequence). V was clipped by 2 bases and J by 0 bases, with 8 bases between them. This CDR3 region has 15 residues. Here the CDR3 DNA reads TGTGCCACCAGCAGAAGGCAGAGCTCCTACAATGAGCAGTTCTTC. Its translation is CATSRRQSSYNEQFF.

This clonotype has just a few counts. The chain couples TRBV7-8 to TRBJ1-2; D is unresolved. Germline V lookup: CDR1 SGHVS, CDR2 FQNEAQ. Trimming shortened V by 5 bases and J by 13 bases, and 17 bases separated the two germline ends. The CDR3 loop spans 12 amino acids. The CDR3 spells CASSRDGNAVTF. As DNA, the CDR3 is TGTGCCAGCAGCCGAGACGGGAACGCGGTCACCTTC.

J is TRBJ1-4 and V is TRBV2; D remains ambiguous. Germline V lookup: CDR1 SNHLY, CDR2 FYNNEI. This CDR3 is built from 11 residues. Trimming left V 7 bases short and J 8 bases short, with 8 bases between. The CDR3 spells CASTAGEKLFF. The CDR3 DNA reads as TGTGCCAGCACTGCGGGCGAAAAACTGTTTTTT.

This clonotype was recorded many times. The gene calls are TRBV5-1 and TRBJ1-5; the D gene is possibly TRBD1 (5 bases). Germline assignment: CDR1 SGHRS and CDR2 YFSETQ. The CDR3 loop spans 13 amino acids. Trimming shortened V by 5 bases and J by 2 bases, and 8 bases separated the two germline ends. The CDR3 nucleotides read TGCGCCAGCAGGGGGCCGCGCAATCAGCCCCAGCATTTT. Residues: CASRGPRNQPQHF.

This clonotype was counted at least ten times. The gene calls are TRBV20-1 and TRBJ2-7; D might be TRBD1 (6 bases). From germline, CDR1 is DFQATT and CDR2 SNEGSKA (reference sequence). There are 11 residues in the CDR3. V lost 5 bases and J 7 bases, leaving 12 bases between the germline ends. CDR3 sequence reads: CSALQGWEQYF. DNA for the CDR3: TGCAGTGCTTTACAGGGTTGGGAGCAGTACTTC.

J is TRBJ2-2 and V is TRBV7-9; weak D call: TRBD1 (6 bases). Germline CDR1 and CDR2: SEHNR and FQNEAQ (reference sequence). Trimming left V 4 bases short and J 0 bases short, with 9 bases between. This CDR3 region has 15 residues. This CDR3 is CASSYYRANTGELFF. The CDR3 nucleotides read TGTGCCAGCAGCTATTACAGGGCGAACACCGGGGAGCTGTTTTTT.

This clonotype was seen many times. The CDR3 is CASSFVRVPYEQYF. In nucleotides, the CDR3 is TGTGCCAGCAGCTTCGTCCGGGTACCCTACGAGCAGTACTTC. The genes are TRBV7-2 and TRBJ2-7, with unresolved D. The CDR3 consists of 14 residues. Germline values: CDR1 SGHTA, CDR2 FQGNSA. V dropped 3 bases and J dropped 2 bases, with 11 bases sitting between them.

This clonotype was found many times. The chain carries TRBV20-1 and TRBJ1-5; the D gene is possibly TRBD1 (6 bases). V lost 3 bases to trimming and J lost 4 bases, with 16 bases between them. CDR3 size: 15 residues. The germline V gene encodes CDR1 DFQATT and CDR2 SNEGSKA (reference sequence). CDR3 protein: CSASPYNRENQPQHF. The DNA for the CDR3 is TGCAGTGCTAGTCCCTATAACAGGGAGAATCAGCCCCAGCATTTT.

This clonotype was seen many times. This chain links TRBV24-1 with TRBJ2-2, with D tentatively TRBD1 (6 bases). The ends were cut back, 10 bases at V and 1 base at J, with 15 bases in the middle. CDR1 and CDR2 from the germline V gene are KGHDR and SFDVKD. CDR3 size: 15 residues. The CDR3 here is CATGPKTGNTGELFF. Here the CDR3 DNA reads TGTGCCACGGGGCCCAAGACAGGGAACACCGGGGAGCTGTTTTTT.

In DNA, the CDR3 is TGTGCCAGCAGCGTTAGCGGGGACGAGCAGTACTTC. Amino acids: CASSVSGDEQYF. V is TRBV7-6 and J is TRBJ2-7, with TRBD2 matching over 8 bases. The CDR3 length is 12 residues. From germline, CDR1 is SGHVS and CDR2 FNYEAQ. J gave up 5 bases and V 5 bases, and 2 bases lay outside the gene matches.

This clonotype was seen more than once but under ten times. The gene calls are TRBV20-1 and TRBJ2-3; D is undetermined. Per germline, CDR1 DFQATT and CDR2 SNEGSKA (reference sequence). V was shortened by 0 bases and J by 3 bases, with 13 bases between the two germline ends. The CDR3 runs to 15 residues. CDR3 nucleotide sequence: TGCAGTGCTAGAGATCAGAGACAAGGGACAGATACGCAGTATTTT. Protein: CSARDQRQGTDTQYF.

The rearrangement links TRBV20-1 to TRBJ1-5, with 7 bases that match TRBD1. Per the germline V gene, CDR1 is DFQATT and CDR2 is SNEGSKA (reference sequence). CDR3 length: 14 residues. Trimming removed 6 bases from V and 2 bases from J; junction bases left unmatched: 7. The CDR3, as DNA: TGCAGTGCCAGACAGGGTTGGGGCAATCAGCCCCAGCATTTT. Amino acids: CSARQGWGNQPQHF.

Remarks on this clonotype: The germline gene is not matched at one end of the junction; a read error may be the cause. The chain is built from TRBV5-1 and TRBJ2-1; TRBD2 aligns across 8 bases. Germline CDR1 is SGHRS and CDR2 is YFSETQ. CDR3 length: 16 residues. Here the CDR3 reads CAISLVRGGSYNEQFF. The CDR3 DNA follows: TGCGCCATCAGCTTGGTACGGGGGGGCTCCTACAATGAGCAGTTCTTC.

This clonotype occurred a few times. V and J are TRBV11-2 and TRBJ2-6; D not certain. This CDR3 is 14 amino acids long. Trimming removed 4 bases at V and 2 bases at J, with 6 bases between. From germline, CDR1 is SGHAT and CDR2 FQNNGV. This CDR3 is CASSSPTGANVLTF. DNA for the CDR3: TGTGCCAGCAGCTCCCCCACTGGGGCCAACGTCCTGACTTTC. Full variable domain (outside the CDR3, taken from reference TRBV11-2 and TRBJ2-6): EAGVAQSPRYKIIEKRQSVAFWCNPISGHATLYWYQQILGQGPKLLIQFQNNGVVDDSQLPKDRFSAERLKGVDSTLKIQPAKLEDSAVYLCASSSPTGANVLTFGAGSRLTVL.

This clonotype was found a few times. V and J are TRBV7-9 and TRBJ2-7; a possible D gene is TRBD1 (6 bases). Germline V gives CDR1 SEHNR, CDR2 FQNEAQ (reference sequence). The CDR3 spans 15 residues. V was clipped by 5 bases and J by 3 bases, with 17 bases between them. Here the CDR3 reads CASSPSAGGYYEQYF. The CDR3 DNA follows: TGTGCCAGCAGCCCATCGGCTGGGGGCTACTACGAGCAGTACTTC.

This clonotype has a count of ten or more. CDR3 region: CASSYGAGSNEQFF. CDR3 in DNA: TGTGCCAGCAGTTACGGCGCAGGGTCCAATGAGCAGTTCTTC. The V call is TRBV6-5, the J call TRBJ2-1; D may be TRBD1 (5 bases). The CDR3 has 14 amino acids. CDR1 is MNHEY, CDR2 SVGAGI, per germline. Trimming shortened V by 2 bases and J by 6 bases, and 11 bases separated the two germline ends.

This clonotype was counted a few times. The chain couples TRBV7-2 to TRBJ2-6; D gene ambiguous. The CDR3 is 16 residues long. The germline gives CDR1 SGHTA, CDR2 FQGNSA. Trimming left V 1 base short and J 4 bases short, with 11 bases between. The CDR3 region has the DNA TGTGCCAGCAGCTTAGGGTGGGGTTTAGGGGCCAACGTCCTGACTTTC. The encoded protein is CASSLGWGLGANVLTF.

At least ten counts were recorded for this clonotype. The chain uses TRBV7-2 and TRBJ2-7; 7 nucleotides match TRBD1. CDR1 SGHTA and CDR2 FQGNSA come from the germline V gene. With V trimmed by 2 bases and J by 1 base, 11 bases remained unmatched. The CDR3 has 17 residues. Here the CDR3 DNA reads TGTGCCAGCAGCTTATTTGGATGGAGGACAGGTTCCTACGAGCAGTACTTC. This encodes CASSLFGWRTGSYEQYF.